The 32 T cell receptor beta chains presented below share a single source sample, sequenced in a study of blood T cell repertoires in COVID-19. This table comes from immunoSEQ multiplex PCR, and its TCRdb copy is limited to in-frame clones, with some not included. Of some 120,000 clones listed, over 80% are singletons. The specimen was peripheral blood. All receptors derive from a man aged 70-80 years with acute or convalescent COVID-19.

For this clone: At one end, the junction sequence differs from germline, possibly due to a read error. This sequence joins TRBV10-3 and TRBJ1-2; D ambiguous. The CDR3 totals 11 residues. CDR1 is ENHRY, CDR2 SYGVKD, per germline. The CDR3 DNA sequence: TGTGCCATTAGTGATTTCGATGGCTACACCTTC. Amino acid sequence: CAISDFDGYTF.

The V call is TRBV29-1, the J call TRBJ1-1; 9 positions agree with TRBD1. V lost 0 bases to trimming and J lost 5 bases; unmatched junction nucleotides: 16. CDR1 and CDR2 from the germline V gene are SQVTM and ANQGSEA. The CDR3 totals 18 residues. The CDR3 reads CSVEDLLGTGRPWTEAFF. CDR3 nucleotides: TGCAGCGTTGAAGACTTGCTCGGGACAGGGAGGCCGTGGACTGAAGCTTTCTTT.

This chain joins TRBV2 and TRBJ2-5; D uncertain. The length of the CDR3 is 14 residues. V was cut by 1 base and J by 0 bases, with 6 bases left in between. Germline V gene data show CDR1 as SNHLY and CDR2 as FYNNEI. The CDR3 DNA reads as TGTGCCAGCAGTGAAGTGGAGTACCAAGAGACCCAGTACTTC. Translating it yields CASSEVEYQETQYF.

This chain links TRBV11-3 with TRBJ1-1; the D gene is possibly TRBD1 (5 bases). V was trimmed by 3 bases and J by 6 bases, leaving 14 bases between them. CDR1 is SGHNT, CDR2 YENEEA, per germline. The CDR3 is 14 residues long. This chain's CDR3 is CASSFPARDAEAFF. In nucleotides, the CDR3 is TGTGCCAGCAGCTTTCCAGCGCGGGACGCTGAAGCTTTCTTT.

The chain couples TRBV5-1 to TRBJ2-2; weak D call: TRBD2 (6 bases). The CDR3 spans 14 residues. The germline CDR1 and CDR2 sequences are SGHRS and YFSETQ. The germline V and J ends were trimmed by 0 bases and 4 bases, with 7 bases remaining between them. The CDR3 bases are TGCGCCAGCAGCTTGGCCGGGGGCACCGGGGAGCTGTTTTTT. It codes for CASSLAGGTGELFF. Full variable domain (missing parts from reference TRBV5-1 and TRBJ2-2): KAGVTQTPRYLIKTRGQQVTLSCSPISGHRSVSWYQQTPGQGLQFLFEYFSETQRNKGNFPGRFSGRQFSNSRSEMNVSTLELGDSALYLCASSLAGGTGELFFGEGSRLTVL.

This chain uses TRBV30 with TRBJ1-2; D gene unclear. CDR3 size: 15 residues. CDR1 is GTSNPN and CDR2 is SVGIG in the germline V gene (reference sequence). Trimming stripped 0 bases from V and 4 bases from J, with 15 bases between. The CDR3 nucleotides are TGTGCCTGGAGTGTACGCGGCGTCAGAATCTATGGCTACACCTTC. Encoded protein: CAWSVRGVRIYGYTF.

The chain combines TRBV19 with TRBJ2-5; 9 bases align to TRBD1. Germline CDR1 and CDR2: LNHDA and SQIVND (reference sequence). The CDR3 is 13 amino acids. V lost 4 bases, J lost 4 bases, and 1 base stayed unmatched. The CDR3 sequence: CASSRDRAETQYF. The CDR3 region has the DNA TGTGCCAGTAGTAGGGACAGGGCAGAGACCCAGTACTTC.

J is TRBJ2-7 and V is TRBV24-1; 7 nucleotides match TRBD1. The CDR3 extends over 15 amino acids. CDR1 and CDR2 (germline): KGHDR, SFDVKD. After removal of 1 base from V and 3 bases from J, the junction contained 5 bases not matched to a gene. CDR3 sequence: CATSDFRQGSYEQYF. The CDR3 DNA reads TGTGCCACCAGTGATTTCCGACAGGGTAGCTACGAGCAGTACTTC.

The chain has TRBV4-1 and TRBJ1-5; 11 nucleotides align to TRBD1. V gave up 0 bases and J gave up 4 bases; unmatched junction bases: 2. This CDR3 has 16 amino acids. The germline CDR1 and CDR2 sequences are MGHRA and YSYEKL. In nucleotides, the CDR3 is TGCGCCAGCAGCCAAGATCGGGACAGGGGGAATCAGCCCCAGCATTTT. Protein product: CASSQDRDRGNQPQHF.

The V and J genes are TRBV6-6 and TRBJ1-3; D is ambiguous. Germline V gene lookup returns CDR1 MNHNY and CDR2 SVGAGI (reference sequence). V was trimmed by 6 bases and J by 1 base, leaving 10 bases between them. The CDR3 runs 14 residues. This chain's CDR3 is CASSLGLSGNTIYF. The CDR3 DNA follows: TGTGCCAGCAGCTTGGGCCTTTCTGGAAACACCATATATTTT.

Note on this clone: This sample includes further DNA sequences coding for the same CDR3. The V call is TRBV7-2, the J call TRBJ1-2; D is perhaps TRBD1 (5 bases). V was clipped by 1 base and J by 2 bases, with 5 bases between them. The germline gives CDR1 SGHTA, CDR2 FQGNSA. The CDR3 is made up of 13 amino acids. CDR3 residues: CASSLGQNYGYTF. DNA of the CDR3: TGTGCCAGCAGCTTAGGACAGAACTATGGCTACACCTTC.

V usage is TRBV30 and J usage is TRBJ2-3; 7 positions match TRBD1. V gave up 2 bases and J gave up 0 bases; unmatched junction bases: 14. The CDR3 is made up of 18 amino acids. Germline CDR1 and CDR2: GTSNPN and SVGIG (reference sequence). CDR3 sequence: CAWSKGTVKLTSTDTQYF. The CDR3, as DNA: TGTGCCTGGAGTAAGGGGACAGTAAAATTAACTAGCACAGATACGCAGTATTTT.

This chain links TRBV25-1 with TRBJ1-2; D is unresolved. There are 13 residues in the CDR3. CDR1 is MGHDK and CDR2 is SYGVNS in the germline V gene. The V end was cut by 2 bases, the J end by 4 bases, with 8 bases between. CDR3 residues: CASSEKGGYGYTF. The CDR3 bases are TGTGCCAGCAGTGAAAAGGGAGGCTATGGCTACACCTTC.

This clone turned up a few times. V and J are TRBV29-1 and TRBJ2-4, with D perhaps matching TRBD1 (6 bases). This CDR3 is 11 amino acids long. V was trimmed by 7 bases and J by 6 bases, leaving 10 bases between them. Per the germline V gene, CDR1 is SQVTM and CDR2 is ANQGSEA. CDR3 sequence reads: CSAVRGNIQYF. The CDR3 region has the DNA TGCAGCGCCGTCAGGGGAAACATTCAGTACTTC.

The CDR3 sequence is CASIPGGNTEAFF. As DNA, the CDR3 is TGTGCCAGTATCCCCGGCGGCAACACTGAAGCTTTCTTT. This chain joins TRBV19 and TRBJ1-1; D not resolved. V was pared by 7 bases and J by 2 bases, with 11 bases between. CDR3 size: 13 residues. The V gene's germline CDR1 is LNHDA and CDR2 SQIVND (reference sequence).

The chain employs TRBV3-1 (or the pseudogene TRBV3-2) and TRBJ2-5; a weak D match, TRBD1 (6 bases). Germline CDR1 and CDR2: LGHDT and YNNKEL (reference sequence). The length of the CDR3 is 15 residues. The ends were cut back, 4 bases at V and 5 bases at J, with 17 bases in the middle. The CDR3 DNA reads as TGTGCCAGCAGCCGTTACAGGGACCGGGTTGAGACCCAGTACTTC. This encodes CASSRYRDRVETQYF.

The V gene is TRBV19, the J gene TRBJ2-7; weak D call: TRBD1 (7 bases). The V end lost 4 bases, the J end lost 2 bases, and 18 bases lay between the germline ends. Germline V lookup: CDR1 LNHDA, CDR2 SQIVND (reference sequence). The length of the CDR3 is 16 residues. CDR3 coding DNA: TGTGCCAGTAGTACCCAGGGGGGCCCCTTAACCTACGAGCAGTACTTC. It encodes CASSTQGGPLTYEQYF.

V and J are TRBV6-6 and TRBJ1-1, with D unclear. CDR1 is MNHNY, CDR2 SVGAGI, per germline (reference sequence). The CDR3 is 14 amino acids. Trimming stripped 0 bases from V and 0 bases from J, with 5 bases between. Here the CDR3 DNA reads TGTGCCAGCAGTTACTCGACACTGAACACTGAAGCTTTCTTT. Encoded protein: CASSYSTLNTEAFF.

The CDR3 coding sequence is TGTGCCAGCAGTGACCCCGAGCGGGGGGGGGCAGATACGCAGTATTTT. Translation: CASSDPERGGADTQYF. The chain carries TRBV6-4 and TRBJ2-3; 10 nucleotides match TRBD2. Trimming removed 2 bases from V and 4 bases from J; junction bases left unmatched: 6. Per the germline V gene, CDR1 is MRHNA and CDR2 is SNTAGT. This CDR3 region has 16 residues.

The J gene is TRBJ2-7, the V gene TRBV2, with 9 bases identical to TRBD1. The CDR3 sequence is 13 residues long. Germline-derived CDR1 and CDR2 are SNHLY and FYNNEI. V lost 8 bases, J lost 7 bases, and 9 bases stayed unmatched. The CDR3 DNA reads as TGTGCCAGCGAAGGGACAGGGCAAACTGAGCAGTACTTC. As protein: CASEGTGQTEQYF.

The CDR3 DNA reads as TGTGCCTCCCGGGAGGCCAATGAGCAGTTCTTC. Amino acid sequence: CASREANEQFF. The chain recombines TRBV6-5 with TRBJ2-1; 7 bases agree with TRBD2. The V gene's germline CDR1 is MNHEY and CDR2 SVGAGI. CDR3 size: 11 residues. The ends lost 11 bases at V and 6 bases at J; junction bases unmatched: 4.

The CDR3 spells CASSPGTSGGRNTGELFF. The CDR3 coding sequence is TGTGCCAGCAGTCCGGGGACTAGCGGGGGGCGGAACACCGGGGAGCTGTTTTTT. The rearrangement uses TRBV28 and TRBJ2-2; TRBD2 aligns across 15 bases. J lost 1 base, V lost 5 bases, and 5 bases had no gene match. CDR1 and CDR2 from the germline V gene are MDHEN and SYDVKM. The CDR3 length is 18 residues.

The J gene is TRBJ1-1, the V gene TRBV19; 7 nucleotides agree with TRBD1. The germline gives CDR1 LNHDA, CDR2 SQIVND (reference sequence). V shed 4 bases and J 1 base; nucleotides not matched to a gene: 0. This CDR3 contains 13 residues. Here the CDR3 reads CASSKGANTEAFF. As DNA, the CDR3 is TGTGCCAGTAGTAAGGGGGCGAACACTGAAGCTTTCTTT.

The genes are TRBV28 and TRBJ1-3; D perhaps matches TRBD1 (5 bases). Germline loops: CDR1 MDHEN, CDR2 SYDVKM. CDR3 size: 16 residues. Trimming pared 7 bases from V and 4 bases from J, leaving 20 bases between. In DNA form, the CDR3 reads TGTGCCAGCATCCGCGCCGAAGGGGCGTCCGGAAACACCATATATTTT. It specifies CASIRAEGASGNTIYF.

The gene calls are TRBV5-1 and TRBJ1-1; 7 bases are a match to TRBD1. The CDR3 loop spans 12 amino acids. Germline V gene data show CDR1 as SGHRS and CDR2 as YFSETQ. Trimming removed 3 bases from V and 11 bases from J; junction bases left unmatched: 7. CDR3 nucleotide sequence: TGCGCCAGCAGCTCACCGGGACAGAGGGCTTTCTTT. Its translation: CASSSPGQRAFF.

CDR3 sequence: CASSPTSMGTEAFF. CDR3 sequence (DNA): TGTGCCAGCAGCCCGACATCTATGGGCACTGAAGCTTTCTTT. The chain is built from TRBV9 and TRBJ1-1; D uncertain. This CDR3 comprises 14 residues. V was shortened by 4 bases and J by 4 bases, with 14 bases between the two germline ends. CDR1 and CDR2 (germline): SGDLS, YYNGEE. The variable domain in full, with the rest retrieved from reference TRBV9 and TRBJ1-1, is DSGVTQTPKHLITATGQRVTLRCSPRSGDLSVYWYQQSLDQGLQFLIQYYNGEERAKGNILERFSAQQFPDLHSELNLSSLELGDSALYFCASSPTSMGTEAFFGQGTRLTVV.

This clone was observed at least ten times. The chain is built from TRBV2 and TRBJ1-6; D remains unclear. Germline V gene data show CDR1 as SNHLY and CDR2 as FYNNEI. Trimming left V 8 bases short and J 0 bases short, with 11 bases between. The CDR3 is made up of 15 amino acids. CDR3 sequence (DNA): TGTGCCAGCCTCCCCTCCAGCTCCTATAATTCACCCCTCCACTTT. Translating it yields CASLPSSSYNSPLHF.

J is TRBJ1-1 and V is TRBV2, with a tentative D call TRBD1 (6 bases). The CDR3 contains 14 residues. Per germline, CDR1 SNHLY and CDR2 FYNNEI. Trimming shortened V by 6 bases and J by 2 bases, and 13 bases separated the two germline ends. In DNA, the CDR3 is TGTGCCAGCAGCCTACTGGGACAAAACACTGAAGCTTTCTTT. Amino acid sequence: CASSLLGQNTEAFF.

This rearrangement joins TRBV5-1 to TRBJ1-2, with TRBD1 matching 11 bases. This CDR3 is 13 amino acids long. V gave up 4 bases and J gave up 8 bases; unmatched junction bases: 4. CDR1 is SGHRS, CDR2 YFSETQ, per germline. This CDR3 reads CASSPRTGGGYTF. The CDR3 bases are TGCGCCAGCAGCCCCCGGACAGGGGGCGGCTACACCTTC. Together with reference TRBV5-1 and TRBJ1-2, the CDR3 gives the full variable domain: KAGVTQTPRYLIKTRGQQVTLSCSPISGHRSVSWYQQTPGQGLQFLFEYFSETQRNKGNFPGRFSGRQFSNSRSEMNVSTLELGDSALYLCASSPRTGGGYTFGSGTRLTVV.

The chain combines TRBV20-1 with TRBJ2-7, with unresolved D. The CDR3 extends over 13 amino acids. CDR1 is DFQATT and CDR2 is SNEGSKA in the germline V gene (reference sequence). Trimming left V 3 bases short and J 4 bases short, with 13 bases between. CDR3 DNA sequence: TGCAGTGCTAGTCGGGTGAGCCCATACGAGCAGTACTTC. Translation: CSASRVSPYEQYF.

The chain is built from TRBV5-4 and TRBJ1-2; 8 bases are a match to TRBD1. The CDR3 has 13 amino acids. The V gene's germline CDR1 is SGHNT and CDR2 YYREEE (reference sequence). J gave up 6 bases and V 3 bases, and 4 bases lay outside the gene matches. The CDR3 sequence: CASSYPGGDGYTF. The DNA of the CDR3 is TGTGCCAGCAGCTACCCAGGGGGCGATGGCTACACCTTC.

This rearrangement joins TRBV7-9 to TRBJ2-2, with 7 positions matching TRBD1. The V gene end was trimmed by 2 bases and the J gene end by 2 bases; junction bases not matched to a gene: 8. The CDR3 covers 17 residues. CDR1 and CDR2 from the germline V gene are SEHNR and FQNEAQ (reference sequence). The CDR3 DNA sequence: TGTGCCAGCAGCTTAATCCGGGACAGAGATAACACCGGGGAGCTGTTTTTT. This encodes CASSLIRDRDNTGELFF.